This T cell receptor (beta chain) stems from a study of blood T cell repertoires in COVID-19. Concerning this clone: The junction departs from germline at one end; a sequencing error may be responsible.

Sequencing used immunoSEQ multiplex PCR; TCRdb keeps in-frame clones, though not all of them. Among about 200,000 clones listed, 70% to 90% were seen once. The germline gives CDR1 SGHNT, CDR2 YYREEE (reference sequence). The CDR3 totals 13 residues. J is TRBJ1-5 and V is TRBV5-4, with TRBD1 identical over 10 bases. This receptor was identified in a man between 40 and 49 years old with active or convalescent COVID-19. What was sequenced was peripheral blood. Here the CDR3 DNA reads TGTGCCAGCAGCCCAGAACCGGGACAGGGGTTAAATTTT. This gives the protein CASSPEPGQGLNF.